The 24 T cell receptor beta chains in this list originate from one sample, sequenced in a study of blood T cell repertoires in COVID-19 (dated by TCRdb to 2018 to 2020). Libraries came from the immunoSEQ multiplex PCR assay. Entries here come from immuneACCESS through TCRdb and include only in-frame sequences with V and J called. Some clones fail to appear in such tables; in the studies checked, an unresolved V gene covers under half of the shortfall, and the cause of the remainder is unknown. The sample table holds fewer than 250,000 clones, of which roughly nine tenths were seen once. The ten top clones hold under 2% of the sample. Sequenced material: peripheral blood. The receptor set was obtained from a woman in her fifties or sixties who had recovered from COVID-19.

V usage is TRBV6-5 and J usage is TRBJ2-2, with 10 bases aligning to TRBD1. With 4 bases clipped from V and 3 bases from J, the junction kept 2 bases outside the gene matches. The V gene's germline CDR1 is MNHEY and CDR2 SVGAGI. There are 15 residues in the CDR3. The DNA of the CDR3 is TGTGCCAGCAGTTGGACAGGGGGGGACACCGGGGAGCTGTTTTTT. It encodes CASSWTGGDTGELFF.

This rearrangement joins TRBV24-1 to TRBJ2-3; 7 nucleotides match TRBD1. Germline V CDR1 and CDR2: KGHDR, SFDVKD. With 5 bases clipped from V and 4 bases from J, the junction kept 11 bases outside the gene matches. The CDR3 contains 16 residues. The CDR3 spells CATSGVRGLKADTQYF. The DNA of the CDR3 is TGTGCCACCAGTGGGGTGAGGGGGCTGAAGGCAGATACGCAGTATTTT.

This rearrangement joins TRBV7-3 to TRBJ1-2; no clear D gene. Germline CDR1 reads SGHTA; CDR2 reads FQGTGA. V lost 0 bases to trimming and J lost 8 bases, with 13 bases between them. The length of the CDR3 is 14 residues. CDR3 sequence (DNA): TGTGCCAGCAGCTTAACCCGGGAGAGTTCCGGCTACACCTTC. Translating it yields CASSLTRESSGYTF. Based on the CDR3 plus reference TRBV7-3 and TRBJ1-2, the full variable domain is GAGVSQTPSNKVTEKGKYVELRCDPISGHTALYWYRQSLGQGPEFLIYFQGTGAADDSGLPNDRFFAVRPEGSVSTLKIQRTERGDSAVYLCASSLTRESSGYTFGSGTRLTVV.

The rearrangement uses TRBV5-1 and TRBJ2-5; the D gene is possibly TRBD1 (6 bases). Looked up from germline, CDR1 is SGHRS and CDR2 is YFSETQ. This CDR3 spans 14 amino acids. V gave up 4 bases and J gave up 5 bases, with 15 bases separating them. CDR3 DNA: TGCGCCAGCAGCCAATTAGGGGGTACGGAGACCCAGTACTTC. The encoded protein is CASSQLGGTETQYF.

V usage is TRBV12-3 or TRBV12-4 and J usage is TRBJ1-1; D may be TRBD1 (6 bases). CDR3 length: 12 residues. V lost 3 bases and J lost 11, with 13 bases in between. The CDR3 DNA reads TGTGCCAGCAGTTTCCACAGGGAAGGGGCTTTCTTT. Translated, it gives CASSFHREGAFF.

The chain recombines TRBV5-1 with TRBJ2-7; 10 bases match TRBD1. Germline CDR1 is SGHRS and CDR2 is YFSETQ. There are 14 residues in the CDR3. V gave up 3 bases and J gave up 2 bases; unmatched junction bases: 2. The CDR3 coding sequence is TGCGCCAGCAGCTCGACAGGGGGCGCCTACGAGCAGTACTTC. Its protein is CASSSTGGAYEQYF. Using reference TRBV5-1 and TRBJ2-7 for the parts outside the CDR3, the full variable domain is KAGVTQTPRYLIKTRGQQVTLSCSPISGHRSVSWYQQTPGQGLQFLFEYFSETQRNKGNFPGRFSGRQFSNSRSEMNVSTLELGDSALYLCASSSTGGAYEQYFGPGTRLTVT.

This sequence joins TRBV19 and TRBJ1-2, with TRBD1 matching 7 bases. Germline CDR1 reads LNHDA; CDR2 reads SQIVND (reference sequence). This CDR3 has 14 residues. The V segment lost 3 bases and the J segment 7 bases; nucleotides outside the gene matches: 8. The CDR3 DNA reads as TGTGCCAGTAGTATCGAACGGACAGGACGTGGCTACACCTTC. This translates into CASSIERTGRGYTF.

V and J are TRBV5-3 and TRBJ2-1, with D uncertain. TRBV5-3 qualifies as an ORF whose function is uncertain. This CDR3 spans 13 amino acids. The germline V and J ends were trimmed by 5 bases and 7 bases, with 13 bases remaining between them. The CDR3 sequence is CARRNNNYNEQFF. The DNA of the CDR3 is TGTGCCAGAAGAAATAATAACTATAATGAGCAGTTCTTC.

The chain has TRBV2 and TRBJ2-7; 8 positions match TRBD1. From germline, CDR1 is SNHLY and CDR2 FYNNEI. The CDR3 contains 13 residues. Trimming removed 10 bases from V and 3 bases from J; junction bases left unmatched: 8. The CDR3 spells CATGSGTGYEQYF. The CDR3 nucleotides read TGTGCCACCGGGTCAGGGACAGGCTACGAGCAGTACTTC.

This clone was counted many times. V gene TRBV7-9 combines with J gene TRBJ1-5; 7 positions match TRBD1. Germline lookup yields CDR1 SEHNR and CDR2 FQNEAQ (reference sequence). The CDR3 contains 15 residues. Trimming removed 4 bases from V and 5 bases from J; junction bases left unmatched: 8. The CDR3 loop is CASSSTGPGDQPQHF. CDR3 bases: TGTGCCAGCAGCTCGACAGGGCCTGGCGATCAGCCCCAGCATTTT. The full variable domain, with the rest looked up from reference TRBV7-9 and TRBJ1-5, is DTGVSQNPRHKITKRGQNVTFRCDPISEHNRLYWYRQTLGQGPEFLTYFQNEAQLEKSRLLSDRFSAERPKGSFSTLEIQRTEQGDSAMYLCASSSTGPGDQPQHFGDGTRLSIL.

The DNA for the CDR3 is TGTGCCAGCAGTTTACCGACAGGAAACACCGGGGAGCTGTTTTTT. Protein: CASSLPTGNTGELFF. The chain employs TRBV28 and TRBJ2-2; D is perhaps TRBD1 (6 bases). The V and J ends lost 2 bases and 2 bases respectively, with 9 bases between them. CDR3 length: 15 amino acids. Germline CDR1 reads MDHEN; CDR2 reads SYDVKM. Using reference TRBV28 and TRBJ2-2 for the parts outside the CDR3, the full variable domain is DVKVTQSSRYLVKRTGEKVFLECVQDMDHENMFWYRQDPGLGLRLIYFSYDVKMKEKGDIPEGYSVSREKKERFSLILESASTNQTSMYLCASSLPTGNTGELFFGEGSRLTVL.

The chain uses TRBV6-5 and TRBJ2-2; D is unclear. The V end lost 6 bases, the J end lost 0 bases, and 8 bases lay between the germline ends. The germline gives CDR1 MNHEY, CDR2 SVGAGI. CDR3 size: 14 residues. CDR3 nucleotide sequence: TGTGCCAGCAGACGACGGGCGAACACCGGGGAGCTGTTTTTT. As protein: CASRRRANTGELFF.

The chain links TRBV28 to TRBJ2-3; a weak D match, TRBD2 (5 bases). CDR3 length: 18 residues. The V end lost 6 bases, the J end lost 0 bases, and 22 bases lay between the germline ends. Per the germline V gene, CDR1 is MDHEN and CDR2 is SYDVKM. CDR3 amino acids: CASSNQEGRAASTDTQYF. For the CDR3, the DNA is TGTGCCAGCAGCAACCAAGAGGGTAGGGCAGCTAGCACAGATACGCAGTATTTT.

The J gene is TRBJ1-2, the V gene TRBV4-3; 7 bases line up with TRBD1. After removal of 4 bases from V and 7 bases from J, the junction contained 6 bases not matched to a gene. This CDR3 spans 13 amino acids. Looked up from germline, CDR1 is LGHNA and CDR2 is YSLEER. The CDR3 loop reads CASSRPQGSGYTF. The CDR3 DNA reads as TGCGCCAGCAGCCGACCACAGGGGTCTGGCTACACCTTC.

This clone has more than one count but fewer than ten. V and J are TRBV14 and TRBJ2-2, with 8 positions matching TRBD2. The junction had 24 bases not matched to a gene; V was cut back by 0 bases and J by 3 bases. The CDR3 runs 23 residues. Germline-derived CDR1 and CDR2 are SGHDN and FVKESK. CDR3: CASSQEYGGAVSTAPGHTGELFF. CDR3 in DNA: TGTGCCAGCAGCCAAGAGTACGGGGGGGCGGTCTCGACAGCTCCGGGCCACACCGGGGAGCTGTTTTTT.

This sequence joins TRBV4-2 and TRBJ2-6, with D maybe TRBD2 (7 bases). The germline CDR1 and CDR2 sequences are LGHNA and YNFKEQ. This CDR3 region has 17 residues. Trimming removed 5 bases at V and 0 bases at J, with 14 bases between. The CDR3 region has the DNA TGTGCCAGCAGCGGGGCGGGGGCCTTCTCTGGGGCCAACGTCCTGACTTTC. Translation: CASSGAGAFSGANVLTF.

This chain joins TRBV7-8 and TRBJ1-5; D not certain. This CDR3 is built from 15 residues. Germline V gives CDR1 SGHVS, CDR2 FQNEAQ. V lost 4 bases, J lost 1 base, and 11 bases lay in between. The CDR3 coding sequence is TGTGCCAGCAGCTCCGGGGTTCACAGCAATCAGCCCCAGCATTTT. It codes for CASSSGVHSNQPQHF.

The rearrangement joins TRBV29-1 to TRBJ2-5; a weak D match, TRBD1 (5 bases). Germline loops: CDR1 SQVTM, CDR2 ANQGSEA. The V end was cut by 5 bases, the J end by 5 bases, with 12 bases between. The CDR3 consists of 12 residues. This CDR3 is CSVKTGEETQYF. The CDR3 DNA is TGCAGCGTTAAAACAGGAGAGGAGACCCAGTACTTC.

The chain has TRBV7-6 and TRBJ2-5; TRBD2 matches at 14 bases. The CDR3 contains 17 residues. The V segment lost 3 bases and the J segment 1 base; nucleotides outside the gene matches: 4. From germline, CDR1 is SGHVS and CDR2 FNYEAQ. CDR3 bases: TGTGCCAGCAGCTTGGGACTAGCGGGGGATACCCAAGAGACCCAGTACTTC. It codes for CASSLGLAGDTQETQYF.

This chain links TRBV5-5 with TRBJ1-2; 10 positions match TRBD1. The V segment lost 0 bases and the J segment 4 bases; nucleotides outside the gene matches: 6. Per the germline V gene, CDR1 is SGHKS and CDR2 is YYEKEE (reference sequence). The CDR3 totals 16 residues. The CDR3 spells CASSLVGTGDPYGYTF. For the CDR3, the DNA is TGTGCCAGCAGCTTGGTTGGGACAGGGGACCCCTATGGCTACACCTTC.

The chain recombines TRBV3-1 (or the pseudogene TRBV3-2) with TRBJ2-5, with D perhaps matching TRBD2 (5 bases). Trimming removed 4 bases from V and 5 bases from J, with 11 bases in between. The CDR3 totals 13 residues. Germline assignment: CDR1 LGHDT and CDR2 YNNKEL (reference sequence). CDR3 DNA sequence: TGTGCCAGCAGCCGGTTCGGGAAGGAGACCCAGTACTTC. Translation: CASSRFGKETQYF.

The chain carries TRBV7-8 and TRBJ2-2; D remains unclear. Germline values: CDR1 SGHVS, CDR2 FQNEAQ. V gave up 0 bases and J gave up 7 bases, with 12 bases separating them. CDR3 size: 15 residues. CDR3 sequence (DNA): TGTGCCAGCAGCTTAGCTCCTACAGTTTTCGGGGAGCTGTTTTTT. Translating it yields CASSLAPTVFGELFF.

The V gene is TRBV19, the J gene TRBJ2-7; TRBD1 might be the D (7 bases). V shed 6 bases and J shed 0 bases, with 12 bases lying between them. This CDR3 is built from 14 residues. Per the germline V gene, CDR1 is LNHDA and CDR2 is SQIVND (reference sequence). The CDR3 nucleotides are TGTGCCAGTAGCCCCCAGGGGGGCTCCTACGAGCAGTACTTC. Translated, it gives CASSPQGGSYEQYF. Supplemented by reference TRBV19 and TRBJ2-7, the full variable domain reads DGGITQSPKYLFRKEGQNVTLSCEQNLNHDAMYWYRQDPGQGLRLIYYSQIVNDFQKGDIAEGYSVSREKKESFPLTVTSAQKNPTAFYLCASSPQGGSYEQYFGPGTRLTVT.

This chain connects TRBV10-2 to TRBJ2-3; D is perhaps TRBD2 (5 bases). CDR1 is WSHSY, CDR2 SAAADI, per germline. Deletions cut 8 bases from V and 0 bases from J, with 9 bases between. The CDR3 has 13 amino acids. CDR3: CASRGSSTDTQYF. The CDR3 DNA reads TGCGCCAGCCGCGGGTCTAGCACAGATACGCAGTATTTT.